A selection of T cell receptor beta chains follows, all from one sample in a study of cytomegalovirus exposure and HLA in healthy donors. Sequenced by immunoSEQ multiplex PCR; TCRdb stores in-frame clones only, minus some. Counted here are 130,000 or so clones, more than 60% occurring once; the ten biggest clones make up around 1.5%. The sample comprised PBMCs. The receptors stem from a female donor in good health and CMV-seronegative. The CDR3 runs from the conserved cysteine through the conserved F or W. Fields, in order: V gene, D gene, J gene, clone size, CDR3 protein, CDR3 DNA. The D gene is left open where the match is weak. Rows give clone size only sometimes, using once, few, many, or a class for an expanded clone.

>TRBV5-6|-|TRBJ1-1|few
CASSVTGVVTEAFF
TGTGCCAGCAGCGTGACGGGGGTAGTCACTGAAGCTTTCTTT
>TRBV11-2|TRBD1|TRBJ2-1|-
CASSSTGGAGNEQFF
TGCGCCAGCAGCTCGACAGGGGGCGCGGGCAATGAGCAGTTCTTC
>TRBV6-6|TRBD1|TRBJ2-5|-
CASRDRTGDMETQYF
TGTGCCAGCAGAGATAGGACAGGGGATATGGAGACCCAGTACTTC
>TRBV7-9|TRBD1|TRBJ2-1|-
CASSLVLGQGPYSYNEQFF
TGTGCCAGCAGCTTAGTGTTAGGACAGGGACCCTACTCCTACAATGAGCAGTTCTTC
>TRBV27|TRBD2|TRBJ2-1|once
CASSWTAGGYNEQFF
TGTGCCAGCAGTTGGACCGCGGGGGGCTACAATGAGCAGTTCTTC
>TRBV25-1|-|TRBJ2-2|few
CASIPGRGANPNTGELFF
TGTGCCAGCATCCCCGGCAGGGGCGCTAATCCGAACACCGGGGAGCTGTTTTTT
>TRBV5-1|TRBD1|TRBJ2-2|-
CASSFTGGGNTGELFF
TGCGCCAGCAGCTTCACAGGGGGTGGTAACACCGGGGAGCTGTTTTTT
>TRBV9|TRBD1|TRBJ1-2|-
CASRRDRGNYGYTF
TGTGCCAGCAGGAGGGACAGGGGCAACTATGGCTACACCTTC
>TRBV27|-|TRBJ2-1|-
CASNAANNEQFF
TGTGCCAGCAATGCGGCAAACAATGAGCAGTTCTTC
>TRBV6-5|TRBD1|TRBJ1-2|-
CASSDYRGGYTF
TGTGCCAGCAGTGACTACAGGGGTGGCTACACCTTC
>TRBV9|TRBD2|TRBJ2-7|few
CASSVSGDGSYEQYF
TGTGCCAGCAGCGTGAGCGGGGACGGCTCCTACGAGCAGTACTTC
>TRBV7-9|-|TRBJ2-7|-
CASSDSYEQYF
TGTGCCAGCAGTGACAGCTACGAGCAGTACTTC
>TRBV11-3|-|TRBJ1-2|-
CASSTRWGPDGYTF
TGTGCCAGCAGCACCCGCTGGGGGCCGGATGGCTACACCTTC
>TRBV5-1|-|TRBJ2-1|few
CASSLRRRGSSYNEQFF
TGCGCCAGCAGCTTGCGGAGACGGGGGAGCTCCTACAATGAGCAGTTCTTC
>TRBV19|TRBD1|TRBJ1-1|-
CASSTGTGVQEAFF
TGTGCCAGTAGCACTGGGACAGGGGTTCAGGAAGCTTTCTTT
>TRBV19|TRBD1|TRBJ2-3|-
CASSTGQAAYTDTQYF
TGTGCCAGTAGTACGGGACAGGCGGCTTACACAGATACGCAGTATTTT
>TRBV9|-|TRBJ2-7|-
CASSAGQSHSSYEQYF
TGTGCCAGCAGCGCCGGACAGAGCCATTCCTCCTACGAGCAGTACTTC
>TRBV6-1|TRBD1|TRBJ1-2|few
CASSGTGSNGYTF
TGTGCCAGCAGTGGGACAGGTTCTAATGGCTACACCTTC
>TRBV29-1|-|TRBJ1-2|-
CSVEIPGYYGYTF
TGCAGCGTTGAAATCCCCGGGTACTATGGCTACACCTTC
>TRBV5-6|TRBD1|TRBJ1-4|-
CASSFNRQGRPTNEKLFF
TGTGCCAGCAGCTTCAACCGACAGGGCCGGCCAACTAATGAAAAACTGTTTTTT
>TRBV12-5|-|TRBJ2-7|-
CATAGTPTYEQYF
TGTGCTACCGCCGGGACACCTACCTACGAGCAGTACTTC
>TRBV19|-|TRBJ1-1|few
CASSNRDTEAFF
TGTGCCAGTAGTAACCGGGACACTGAAGCTTTCTTT
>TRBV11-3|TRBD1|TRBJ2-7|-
CASSTPQDRGYEQYF
TGTGCCAGCAGCACCCCCCAGGACAGGGGCTACGAGCAGTACTTC
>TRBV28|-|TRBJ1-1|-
CASRVHDGGMNTEAFF
TGTGCCAGCAGAGTCCACGACGGGGGTATGAACACTGAAGCTTTCTTT
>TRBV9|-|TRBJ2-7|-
CASRRGPGDNYEQYF
TGTGCCAGCAGGAGAGGCCCGGGAGACAACTACGAGCAGTACTTC
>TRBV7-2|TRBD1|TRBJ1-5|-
CASSLREGTGWESTQPQHF
TGTGCCAGCAGCTTAAGGGAGGGGACAGGGTGGGAATCAACTCAGCCCCAGCATTTT
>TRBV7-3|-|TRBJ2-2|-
CASSVLATGELFF
TGTGCCAGCAGCGTCCTAGCTACCGGGGAGCTGTTTTTT
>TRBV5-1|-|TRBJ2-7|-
CASSRIPGGEQYF
TGCGCCAGCTCCCGTATCCCCGGGGGTGAGCAGTACTTC
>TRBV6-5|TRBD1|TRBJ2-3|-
CASISGTGQSDTQYF
TGTGCCAGCATCTCCGGGACAGGTCAATCAGATACGCAGTATTTT
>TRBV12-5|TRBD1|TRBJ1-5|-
CASGPADRGLLINQPQHF
TGTGCTAGTGGGCCGGCGGACAGGGGGCTTTTAATTAACCAGCCCCAGCATTTT
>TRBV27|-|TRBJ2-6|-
CASSSEQDSLSGANVLTF
TGTGCCAGCAGTTCTGAGCAGGACAGCCTCTCTGGGGCCAACGTCCTGACTTTC
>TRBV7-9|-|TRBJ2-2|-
CASSLARQGFGELFF
TGTGCCAGCAGCTTAGCGCGTCAGGGATTCGGGGAGCTGTTTTTT
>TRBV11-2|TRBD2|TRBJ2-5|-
CASTLGGELGYF
TGTGCCAGCACCCTGGGGGGGGAACTGGGATACTTC
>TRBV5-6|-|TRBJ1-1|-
CASSLGLGLEAFF
TGTGCCAGCAGCTTGGGGCTGGGGCTGGAGGCTTTCTTT
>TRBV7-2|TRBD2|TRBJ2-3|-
CASSLAPGLAVSTDTQYF
TGTGCCAGCAGCTTAGCTCCGGGACTAGCGGTTAGCACAGATACGCAGTATTTT
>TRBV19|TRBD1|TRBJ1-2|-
CASSSRTGYMGYTF
TGTGCCAGTAGTAGCCGGACAGGGTATATGGGCTACACCTTC
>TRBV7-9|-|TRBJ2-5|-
CASSLGAGSETQYF
TGTGCCAGCAGCTTAGGGGCGGGATCCGAGACCCAGTACTTC
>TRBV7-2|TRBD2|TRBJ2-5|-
CASSRLAGGETQYF
TGTGCCAGCAGCCGACTAGCGGGAGGGGAGACCCAGTACTTC
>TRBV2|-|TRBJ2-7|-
CASGQYEQYF
TGTGCCAGCGGGCAATACGAGCAGTACTTC
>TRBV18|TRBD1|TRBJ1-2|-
CASSPPGQGIYGYTF
TGTGCCAGCTCACCACCGGGACAGGGGATCTATGGCTACACCTTC
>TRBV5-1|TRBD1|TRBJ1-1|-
CASRGTGNTEAFF
TGCGCCAGCAGGGGGACAGGGAACACTGAAGCTTTCTTT
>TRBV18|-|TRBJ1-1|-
CASSPETGGSEAFF
TGTGCCAGCTCACCTGAGACAGGTGGTTCTGAAGCTTTCTTT
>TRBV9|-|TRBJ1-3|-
CASSVGGGSGNTIYF
TGTGCCAGCAGCGTAGGCGGGGGATCTGGAAACACCATATATTTT
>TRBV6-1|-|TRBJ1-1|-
CASSPLAGEAFF
TGTGCCAGCAGTCCCCTGGCGGGTGAAGCTTTCTTT
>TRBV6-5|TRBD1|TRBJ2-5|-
CASSYKRGRWETQYF
TGTGCCAGCAGTTACAAGAGGGGGCGGTGGGAGACCCAGTACTTC
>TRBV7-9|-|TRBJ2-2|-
CASSSQGYGELFF
TGTGCCAGCAGCTCTCAGGGGTACGGGGAGCTGTTTTTT
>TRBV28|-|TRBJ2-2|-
CASSGEGRELFF
TGTGCCAGCAGTGGAGAGGGCCGGGAGCTGTTTTTT
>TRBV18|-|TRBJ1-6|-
CASSPGGVNSPLHF
TGTGCCAGCTCCCCGGGGGGGGTGAATTCACCCCTCCACTTT
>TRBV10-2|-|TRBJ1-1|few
CASRGTPEAFF
TGCGCCAGCAGAGGGACACCTGAAGCTTTCTTT
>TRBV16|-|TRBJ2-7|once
CASSQEWSSYEQYF
TGTGCCAGCAGCCAAGAATGGAGCTCCTACGAGCAGTACTTC
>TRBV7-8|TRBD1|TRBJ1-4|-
CASSSPGTGRVREKLFF
TGTGCCAGCAGCTCGCCTGGGACAGGGCGGGTTCGAGAAAAACTGTTTTTT
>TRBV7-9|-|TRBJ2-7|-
CASSLGASYEQYF
TGTGCCAGCAGCTTAGGAGCTTCCTACGAGCAGTACTTC
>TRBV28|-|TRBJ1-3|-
CASNSLGNTIYF
TGTGCCAGCAACTCGCTCGGAAACACCATATATTTT
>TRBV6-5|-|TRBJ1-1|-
CASSPVGGLGTEAFF
TGTGCCAGCAGTCCCGTGGGAGGGCTTGGCACTGAAGCTTTCTTT
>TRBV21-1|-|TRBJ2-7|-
CASSKTREREGLYHEQYF
TGTGCCAGCAGCAAAACCCGCGAGCGGGAGGGCCTATATCACGAGCAGTACTTC